This note documents a single T cell receptor beta chain sequence. Its binding antigen is unknown. Per-base quality was not reported, and no clone a single base away is much larger than it. The donors were healthy, HIV-negative adults with no recently reported acute infections or vaccinations. Only Caucasian adults living in Nashville, Tennessee, USA were represented among the donors. CD4+ T cells were enriched by magnetic negative selection; naive cells were then positively selected on CD45RA, and the negative fraction formed the memory subset. After blood collection by leukapheresis, PBMCs were isolated using Ficoll-Histopaque density gradient centrifugation and then cryopreserved in the vapor phase of liquid nitrogen. Purity and quantity of every magnetically sorted T cell population were checked by analytical flow cytometry. From each sorted fraction, genomic DNA was isolated and quantified by UV absorbance on a Nanodrop 2000c.

The data derive from a study of shared clonotypes between healthy human individuals (dated by TCRdb to between 2020 and 2021). For the wider study: Three men and a couple of women, aged 18 to 49 years, made up the cohort. Per donor, three plates each were used for CD4 naive and CD4 memory, two for CD8 naive, and one for CD8 memory. The study deeply sequenced blood TCR repertoires of five healthy adults to estimate repertoire size and the extent of clonotype sharing between individuals. Libraries were prepared and TCR repertoires were sequenced by different laboratories using diverse techniques, in order to increase sequencing depth and limit assay-specific biases. Per donor, leukapheresis produced somewhere between about 0.94 and 10 billion PBMCs.

Using the deep immunoSEQ assay, TCR CDR3 regions were amplified from genomic DNA by multiplex PCR. Extracted genomic DNA from each cell subset was distributed evenly across all wells of several immunoSEQ 96-well plates, and each plate was treated as a replicate. Each replicate PCR for sorted subsets received about 200 ng genomic DNA, equal to tens of thousands of T cell genomes. The purified libraries were quantified using a Qubit 3.0 fluorometer, sized with a Bioanalyzer 2100, and then quantified again using the KAPA Library Quantification kit. Every immunoSEQ 96-well plate was sequenced on a dedicated single-read 150-cycle Illumina NextSeq 550 flow cell. Concerning the study's data processing: Because the immunoSEQ output included only junctional sequences and no quality scores, the filtering could not be the same as the filtering used for full-length reads. Sequences were annotated with PyIR, a Python wrapper for IgBLAST v1.9, using IMGT germline references to assign V/J genes and CDR3. Reads were removed for weak V/J assignments (E-value above 1e-6), missing CDR3, stop codons, out-of-frame junctions, or ambiguous translated residues. A V3J clonotype was defined by an identical inferred V gene, J gene, and CDR3 amino acid sequence. To compute the percentage overlap between repertoires, the number of shared unique clonotypes was divided by the size of the smaller repertoire. Repertoire richness was assessed with RTK rarefaction, the Chao1 estimator, and Recon v2.1 estimates of unobserved clonotypes. For all TCRbeta clonotypes obtained by the gDNA method from several donors, generation probabilities were computed with OLGA. TCRdb took this table from immuneACCESS and kept in-frame rearrangements with V and J called. Such tables lack part of the clones; where checked against another copy, unresolved V genes explain under half of the gap, and the rest is unexplained. V and J calls and clone size are as listed in that table; D and trimming were resolved from the DNA. For this sample the table gives roughly 1,000,000 clones, of which around 78% were detected only once. Of the sample, approximately 0.5% is held by the ten largest clones.

CDR1 and CDR2 (SGHRS, YFSETQ) derive from the germline V gene. Cut back by 0 bases and 4 bases, the V and J ends lie 10 bases apart. CDR3 length: 14 amino acids, cysteine to phenylalanine. Only the CDR3 region is kept as DNA, spanning 42 bases read in frame from base 1. The research as a whole found: Incomplete sequencing was indicated by rarefaction of sorted-subset datasets, despite the large sequencing depth. Because the study included only a small number of donors, the genetic and exposure-history diversity represented was limited. Only blood was sampled, and tissue TCR repertoires likely differ from those in blood. Compared with non-shared clonotypes, the clonotypes found in all four sorted-subset donors had higher generation probabilities. Naive subsets generally had larger estimated clonotype richness than memory subsets did. Pairwise subsampling led to the expectation that sequencing depth would affect the degree of clonotype sharing among donors. Across a few donors, 4.5% to 6.5% of naive CD4, approximately 3.6% of naive CD8, around 2.1% of memory CD4, and roughly 0.4% of memory CD8 clonotypes were shared.

The sample consisted of memory CD4+ T cells from PBMCs. The cell subset or site label, as the study defines it: CD45RA-negative fraction. In this chain, TRBV5-1 is recombined with TRBJ2-5; there is no confident call for the D gene. The TCR sequence derives from a man younger than 30 in good health. Some clones in this sample may be carry-over from other donors' samples. The CDR3 corresponds to CASSLGADPETQYF. The sequence in DNA is TGCGCCAGCAGCTTGGGTGCGGACCCAGAGACCCAGTACTTC.